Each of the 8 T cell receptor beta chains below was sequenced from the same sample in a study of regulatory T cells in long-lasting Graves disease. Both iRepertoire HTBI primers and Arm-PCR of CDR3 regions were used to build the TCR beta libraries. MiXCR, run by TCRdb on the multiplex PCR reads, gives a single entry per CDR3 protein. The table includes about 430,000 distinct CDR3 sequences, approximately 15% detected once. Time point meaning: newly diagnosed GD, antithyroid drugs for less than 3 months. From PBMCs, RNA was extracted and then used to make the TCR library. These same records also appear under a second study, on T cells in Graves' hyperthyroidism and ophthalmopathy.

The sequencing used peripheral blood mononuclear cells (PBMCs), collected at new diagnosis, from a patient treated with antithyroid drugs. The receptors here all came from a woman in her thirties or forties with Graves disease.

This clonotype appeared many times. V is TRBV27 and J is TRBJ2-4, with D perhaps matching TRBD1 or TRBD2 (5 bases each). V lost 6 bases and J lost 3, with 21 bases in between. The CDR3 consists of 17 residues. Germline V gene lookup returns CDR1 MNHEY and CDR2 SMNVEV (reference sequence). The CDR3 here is CASSSMWGFNGKNIQYF. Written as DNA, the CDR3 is TGTGCCAGCAGCTCCATGTGGGGGTTCAATGGCAAAAACATTCAGTACTTC.

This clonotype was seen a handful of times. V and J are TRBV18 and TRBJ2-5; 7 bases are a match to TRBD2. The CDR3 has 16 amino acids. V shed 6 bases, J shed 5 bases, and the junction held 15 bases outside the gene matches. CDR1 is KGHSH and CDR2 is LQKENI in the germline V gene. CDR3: CASSPRPGTKYETQYF. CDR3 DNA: TGTGCCAGCTCCCCAAGACCCGGGACTAAATATGAGACCCAGTACTTC.

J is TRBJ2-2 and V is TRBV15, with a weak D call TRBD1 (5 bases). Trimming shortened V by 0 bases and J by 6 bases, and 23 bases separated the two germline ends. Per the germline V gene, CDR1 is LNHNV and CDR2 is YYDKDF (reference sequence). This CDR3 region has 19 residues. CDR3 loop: CATSRESLGPESPAGELFF. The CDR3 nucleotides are TGTGCCACCAGCAGAGAATCTCTGGGGCCTGAATCCCCCGCCGGGGAGCTGTTTTTT. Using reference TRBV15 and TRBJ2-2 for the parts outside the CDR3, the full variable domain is DAMVIQNPRYQVTQFGKPVTLSCSQTLNHNVMYWYQQKSSQAPKLLFHYYDKDFNNEADTPDNFQSRRPNTSFCFLDIRSPGLGDTAMYLCATSRESLGPESPAGELFFGEGSRLTVL.

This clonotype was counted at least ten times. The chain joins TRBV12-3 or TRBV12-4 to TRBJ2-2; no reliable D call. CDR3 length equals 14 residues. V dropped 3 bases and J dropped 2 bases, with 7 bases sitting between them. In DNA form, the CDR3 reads TGTGCCAGCAGTTTTGGTGGAAACACCGGGGAGCTGTTTTTT. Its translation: CASSFGGNTGELFF.

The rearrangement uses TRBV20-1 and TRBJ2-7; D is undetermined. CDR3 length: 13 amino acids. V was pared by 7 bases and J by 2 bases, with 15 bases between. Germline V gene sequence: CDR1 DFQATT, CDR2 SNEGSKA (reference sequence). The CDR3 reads CSVLGPYAYEQYF. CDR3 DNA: TGCAGTGTCCTCGGGCCTTACGCCTACGAGCAGTACTTC.

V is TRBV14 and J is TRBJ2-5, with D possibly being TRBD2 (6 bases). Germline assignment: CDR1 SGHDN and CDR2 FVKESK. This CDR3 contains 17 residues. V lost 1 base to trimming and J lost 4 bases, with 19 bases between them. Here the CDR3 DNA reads TGTGCCAGCAGCCAAGGTCCGGGGGTAAGGGTTATAGAGACCCAGTACTTC. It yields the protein CASSQGPGVRVIETQYF. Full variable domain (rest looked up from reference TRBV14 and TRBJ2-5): EAGVTQFPSHSVIEKGQTVTLRCDPISGHDNLYWYRRVMGKEIKFLLHFVKESKQDESGMPNNRFLAERTGGTYSTLKVQPAELEDSGVYFCASSQGPGVRVIETQYFGPGTRLLVL.

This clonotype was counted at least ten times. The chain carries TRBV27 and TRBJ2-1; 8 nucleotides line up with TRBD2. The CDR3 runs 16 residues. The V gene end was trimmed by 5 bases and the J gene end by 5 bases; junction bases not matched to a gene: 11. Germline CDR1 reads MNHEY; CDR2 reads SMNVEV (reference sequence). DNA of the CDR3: TGTGCCAGCAGTCCAAGGATACTAGCGGATGACAATGAGCAGTTCTTC. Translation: CASSPRILADDNEQFF.

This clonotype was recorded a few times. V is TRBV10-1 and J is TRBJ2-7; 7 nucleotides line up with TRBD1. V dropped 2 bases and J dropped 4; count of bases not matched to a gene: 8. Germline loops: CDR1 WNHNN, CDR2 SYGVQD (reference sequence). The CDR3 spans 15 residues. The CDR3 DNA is TGCGCCAGCAGTGAGATCCCGGGACAGTGGTACGAGCAGTACTTC. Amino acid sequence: CASSEIPGQWYEQYF.